Listed below are T cell receptor beta chains from one sample, sequenced in a study of shared clonotypes between healthy human individuals. The repertoire was sequenced with immunoSEQ multiplex PCR; TCRdb's copy has only in-frame clones and lacks some. The data show roughly 2 million clones, around 95% seen once. Sample: naive CD4+ T cells sorted from blood. Receptors originate from a man between 18 and 29 years old in good health. Each CDR3 is given with its conserved first and last residue. A D gene is named only where the DNA matches it firmly. A clone size is listed for some rows: how often the clone was seen (once, few, many), or a class if it is expanded.

abundance: few; v_gene: TRBV5-1; d_gene: TRBD2; j_gene: TRBJ2-3; CDR3aa: CASSSTSGGTDTQYF; CDR3nt: TGCGCCAGCAGCTCGACTAGCGGGGGCACAGATACGCAGTATTTT
abundance: once; v_gene: TRBV5-6; d_gene: TRBD2; j_gene: TRBJ2-3; CDR3aa: CASSLVTSAYTDTQYF; CDR3nt: TGTGCCAGCAGCTTGGTCACTAGCGCGTACACAGATACGCAGTATTTT
abundance: -; v_gene: TRBV7-9; d_gene: -; j_gene: TRBJ1-1; CDR3aa: CASSPVAGEAFF; CDR3nt: TGTGCCAGCAGCCCCGTGGCAGGCGAAGCTTTCTTT
abundance: -; v_gene: TRBV6-5; d_gene: -; j_gene: TRBJ2-7; CDR3aa: CASSRAPSYEQYF; CDR3nt: TGTGCCAGCAGTCGAGCTCCCTCCTACGAGCAGTACTTC
abundance: -; v_gene: TRBV11-2; d_gene: -; j_gene: TRBJ1-1; CDR3aa: CASSYFLGVNTEAFF; CDR3nt: TGTGCCAGCAGCTATTTCCTGGGAGTGAACACTGAAGCTTTCTTT
abundance: -; v_gene: TRBV9; d_gene: -; j_gene: TRBJ1-3; CDR3aa: CASSVGTGISGNTIYF; CDR3nt: TGTGCCAGCAGCGTAGGAACCGGCATCTCTGGAAACACCATATATTTT
abundance: -; v_gene: TRBV10-2; d_gene: -; j_gene: TRBJ1-2; CDR3aa: CASSESRGNYGYTF; CDR3nt: TGCGCCAGCAGTGAGTCGCGGGGGAACTATGGCTACACCTTC
abundance: -; v_gene: TRBV5-1; d_gene: -; j_gene: TRBJ1-2; CDR3aa: CASSLGTLSGLNGYTF; CDR3nt: TGCGCCAGCAGCTTGGGTACACTAAGTGGATTAAATGGCTACACCTTC
abundance: -; v_gene: TRBV6-1; d_gene: -; j_gene: TRBJ1-6; CDR3aa: CASRDNSPLHF; CDR3nt: TGTGCCAGCAGGGACAATTCACCCCTCCACTTT
abundance: once; v_gene: TRBV30; d_gene: -; j_gene: TRBJ2-5; CDR3aa: CAWTLRGETQYF; CDR3nt: TGTGCCTGGACCCTTCGCGGTGAGACCCAGTACTTC
abundance: -; v_gene: TRBV9; d_gene: TRBD2; j_gene: TRBJ2-7; CDR3aa: CASSSGTTPYEQYF; CDR3nt: TGTGCCAGCAGCTCCGGGACTACCCCCTACGAGCAGTACTTC
abundance: -; v_gene: TRBV4-1; d_gene: -; j_gene: TRBJ1-5; CDR3aa: CASSQTDRGNQPQHF; CDR3nt: TGCGCCAGCAGCCAAACGGACAGAGGCAATCAGCCCCAGCATTTT
abundance: -; v_gene: TRBV5-1; d_gene: -; j_gene: TRBJ2-5; CDR3aa: CASSLEGGGRETQYF; CDR3nt: TGCGCCAGCAGCTTGGAAGGGGGAGGGAGAGAGACCCAGTACTTC
abundance: -; v_gene: TRBV19; d_gene: -; j_gene: TRBJ1-2; CDR3aa: CASSTLDNRDYGYTF; CDR3nt: TGTGCCAGTAGTACCCTGGACAATCGGGACTATGGCTACACCTTC
abundance: once; v_gene: TRBV7-6; d_gene: -; j_gene: TRBJ1-4; CDR3aa: CASSLLLGGEEKLFF; CDR3nt: TGTGCCAGCAGCCTCCTTCTCGGGGGGGAGGAAAAACTGTTTTTT
abundance: -; v_gene: TRBV5-4; d_gene: -; j_gene: TRBJ2-5; CDR3aa: CASSLPQGETQYF; CDR3nt: TGTGCCAGCAGCTTGCCGCAGGGAGAGACCCAGTACTTC
abundance: -; v_gene: TRBV7-2; d_gene: -; j_gene: TRBJ2-1; CDR3aa: CASSLNQREQFF; CDR3nt: TGTGCCAGCAGCCTCAATCAGCGGGAGCAGTTCTTC
abundance: -; v_gene: TRBV28; d_gene: TRBD1; j_gene: TRBJ2-2; CDR3aa: CASKSGTGFPANTGELFF; CDR3nt: TGTGCCAGCAAGTCCGGGACAGGCTTTCCCGCGAACACCGGGGAGCTGTTTTTT
abundance: -; v_gene: TRBV18; d_gene: -; j_gene: TRBJ2-7; CDR3aa: CASSLGTASQGEQYF; CDR3nt: TGTGCCAGCTCCCTAGGGACCGCCTCCCAGGGCGAGCAGTACTTC
abundance: -; v_gene: TRBV4-1; d_gene: TRBD1; j_gene: TRBJ2-6; CDR3aa: CASSQELTGGAGANVLTF; CDR3nt: TGCGCCAGCAGCCAAGAACTGACAGGGGGCGCTGGGGCCAACGTCCTGACTTTC
abundance: -; v_gene: TRBV7-9; d_gene: TRBD1; j_gene: TRBJ1-1; CDR3aa: CASSTRTGRFTEAFF; CDR3nt: TGTGCCAGCAGCACTAGGACAGGGAGGTTCACTGAAGCTTTCTTT
abundance: -; v_gene: TRBV5-1; d_gene: -; j_gene: TRBJ2-1; CDR3aa: CASSLVASSSYNEQFF; CDR3nt: TGCGCCAGCAGCTTGGTGGCTTCGAGCTCCTACAATGAGCAGTTCTTC
abundance: -; v_gene: TRBV11-2; d_gene: TRBD2; j_gene: TRBJ2-7; CDR3aa: CASSLLGTSGRAGEQYF; CDR3nt: TGTGCCAGCAGCCTCCTTGGGACTAGCGGGAGGGCGGGGGAGCAGTACTTC
abundance: -; v_gene: TRBV5-1; d_gene: TRBD2; j_gene: TRBJ2-1; CDR3aa: CASSPQGAGGYNEQFF; CDR3nt: TGCGCCAGCAGCCCCCAGGGAGCGGGGGGGTACAATGAGCAGTTCTTC
abundance: -; v_gene: TRBV5-1; d_gene: TRBD1; j_gene: TRBJ2-3; CDR3aa: CASSQTGSTDTQYF; CDR3nt: TGCGCCAGCAGCCAGACAGGGAGCACAGATACGCAGTATTTT
abundance: -; v_gene: TRBV10-2; d_gene: TRBD1; j_gene: TRBJ1-3; CDR3aa: CASSEQGQGGNTIYF; CDR3nt: TGCGCCAGCAGTGAACAGGGACAGGGAGGAAACACCATATATTTT
abundance: -; v_gene: TRBV2; d_gene: -; j_gene: TRBJ2-5; CDR3aa: CASSERRASETQYF; CDR3nt: TGTGCCAGCAGTGAAAGGAGGGCGAGCGAGACCCAGTACTTC
abundance: -; v_gene: TRBV7-6; d_gene: -; j_gene: TRBJ2-5; CDR3aa: CASSLASAGQKETQYF; CDR3nt: TGTGCCAGCAGCTTAGCATCGGCAGGGCAGAAAGAGACCCAGTACTTC
abundance: -; v_gene: TRBV19; d_gene: -; j_gene: TRBJ1-1; CDR3aa: CASSLGLNTEAFF; CDR3nt: TGTGCCAGTAGTTTGGGACTGAACACTGAAGCTTTCTTT
abundance: -; v_gene: TRBV19; d_gene: TRBD2; j_gene: TRBJ2-1; CDR3aa: CASSIGLAGAYNEQFF; CDR3nt: TGTGCCAGTAGTATAGGATTAGCGGGAGCGTACAATGAGCAGTTCTTC
abundance: once; v_gene: TRBV5-4; d_gene: TRBD2; j_gene: TRBJ2-7; CDR3aa: CASSGTSGDSYEQYF; CDR3nt: TGTGCCAGCAGCGGGACTAGCGGGGACTCCTACGAGCAGTACTTC
abundance: -; v_gene: TRBV6-6; d_gene: TRBD2; j_gene: TRBJ2-5; CDR3aa: CASSHGLAKFQETQYF; CDR3nt: TGTGCCAGCAGCCATGGACTAGCGAAATTCCAAGAGACCCAGTACTTC
abundance: -; v_gene: TRBV7-9; d_gene: -; j_gene: TRBJ2-1; CDR3aa: CASSLAAGTYYNEQFF; CDR3nt: TGTGCCAGCAGCTTAGCGGCAGGGACTTACTACAATGAGCAGTTCTTC
abundance: once; v_gene: TRBV5-3; d_gene: -; j_gene: TRBJ2-7; CDR3aa: CASRGTGSYEQYF; CDR3nt: TGTGCCAGCCGGGGAACAGGGAGCTACGAGCAGTACTTC
abundance: -; v_gene: TRBV29-1; d_gene: TRBD2; j_gene: TRBJ2-3; CDR3aa: CSVTSDRRLGTDTQYF; CDR3nt: TGCAGCGTGACTAGCGACCGTCGCTTGGGCACAGATACGCAGTATTTT
abundance: once; v_gene: TRBV11-2; d_gene: -; j_gene: TRBJ1-2; CDR3aa: CASSSRGAVRDYGYTF; CDR3nt: TGTGCCAGCAGCTCAAGAGGGGCGGTGCGGGACTATGGCTACACCTTC
abundance: -; v_gene: TRBV6-5; d_gene: -; j_gene: TRBJ2-1; CDR3aa: CASRPGRAHVGQFF; CDR3nt: TGTGCCAGCAGGCCGGGGAGAGCCCACGTCGGGCAGTTCTTC
abundance: -; v_gene: TRBV5-1; d_gene: -; j_gene: TRBJ2-3; CDR3aa: CASIKGGSTDTQYF; CDR3nt: TGCGCCAGCATCAAGGGCGGTAGCACAGATACGCAGTATTTT
abundance: -; v_gene: TRBV5-1; d_gene: TRBD2; j_gene: TRBJ2-7; CDR3aa: CASSVSGASSYEQYF; CDR3nt: TGCGCCAGCAGCGTTAGCGGGGCGAGCTCCTACGAGCAGTACTTC
abundance: -; v_gene: TRBV2; d_gene: -; j_gene: TRBJ2-1; CDR3aa: CASRERRSYNEQFF; CDR3nt: TGTGCCAGCAGGGAGCGCCGCTCCTACAATGAGCAGTTCTTC
abundance: -; v_gene: TRBV19; d_gene: TRBD1; j_gene: TRBJ1-2; CDR3aa: CASSINDRAGYGYTF; CDR3nt: TGTGCCAGTAGTATTAACGACAGGGCCGGCTATGGCTACACCTTC
abundance: -; v_gene: TRBV7-6; d_gene: TRBD1; j_gene: TRBJ1-2; CDR3aa: CASSPGGGLTWGYTF; CDR3nt: TGTGCCAGCAGTCCAGGGGGAGGTCTGACTTGGGGCTACACCTTC